This T cell receptor beta chain derives from a study of control samples from healthy donors and cancer patients. CDR1 is ENHRY and CDR2 is SYGVKD in the germline V gene. Trimming removed 10 bases at V and 0 bases at J, with 12 bases between. The CDR3 contains 13 residues. The data were produced by immunoSEQ multiplex PCR, yet TCRdb's version contains in-frame clones alone and is incomplete. This sample has under 85,000 clones, with roughly nine tenths found just once. This rearrangement joins TRBV10-3 to TRBJ1-1; D is undetermined. Sequencing was performed on PBMCs. The sequence came from a man in his sixties with colorectal cancer. DNA for the CDR3: TGTGCCAGCATTAGTACCATGAACACTGAAGCTTTCTTT. Protein sequence: CASISTMNTEAFF.